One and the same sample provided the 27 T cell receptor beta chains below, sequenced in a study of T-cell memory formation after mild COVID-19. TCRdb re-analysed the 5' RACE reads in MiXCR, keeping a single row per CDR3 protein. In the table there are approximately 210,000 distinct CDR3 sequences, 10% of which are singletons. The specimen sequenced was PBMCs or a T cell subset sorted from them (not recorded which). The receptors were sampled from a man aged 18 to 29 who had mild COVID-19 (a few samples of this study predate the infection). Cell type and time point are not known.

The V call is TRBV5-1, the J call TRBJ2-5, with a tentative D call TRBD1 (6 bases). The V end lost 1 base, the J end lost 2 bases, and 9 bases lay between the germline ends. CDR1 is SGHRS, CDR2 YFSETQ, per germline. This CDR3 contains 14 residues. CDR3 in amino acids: CASSLLDRQETQYF. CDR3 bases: TGCGCCAGCAGCTTGCTGGACAGACAAGAGACCCAGTACTTC.

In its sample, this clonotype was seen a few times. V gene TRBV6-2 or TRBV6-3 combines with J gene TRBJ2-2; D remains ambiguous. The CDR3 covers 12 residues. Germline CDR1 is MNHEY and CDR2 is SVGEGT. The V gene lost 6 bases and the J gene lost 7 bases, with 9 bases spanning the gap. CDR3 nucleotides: TGTGCCAGCAGCCCCGGTCTCGGGGAGCTGTTTTTT. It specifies CASSPGLGELFF.

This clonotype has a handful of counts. CDR3 loop: CASWSGNSYNEQFF. DNA for the CDR3: TGCGCCAGCTGGTCGGGGAACTCCTACAATGAGCAGTTCTTC. This chain links TRBV5-1 with TRBJ2-1; weak D call: TRBD2 (5 bases). The CDR3 loop spans 14 amino acids. V shed 7 bases and J shed 0 bases, with 11 bases lying between them. The germline V gene encodes CDR1 SGHRS and CDR2 YFSETQ.

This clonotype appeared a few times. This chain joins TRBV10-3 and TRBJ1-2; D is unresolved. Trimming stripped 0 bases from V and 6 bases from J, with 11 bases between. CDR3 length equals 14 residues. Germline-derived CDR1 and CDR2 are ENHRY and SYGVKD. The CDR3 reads CAISESIGQDGYTF. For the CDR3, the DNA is TGTGCCATCAGTGAGTCGATCGGGCAGGATGGCTACACCTTC.

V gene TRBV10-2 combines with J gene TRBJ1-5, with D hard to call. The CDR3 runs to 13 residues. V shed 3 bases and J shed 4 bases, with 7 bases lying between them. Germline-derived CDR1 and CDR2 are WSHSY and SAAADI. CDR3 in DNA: TGCGCCAGCAGTGACAACGGTAATCAGCCCCAGCATTTT. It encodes CASSDNGNQPQHF.

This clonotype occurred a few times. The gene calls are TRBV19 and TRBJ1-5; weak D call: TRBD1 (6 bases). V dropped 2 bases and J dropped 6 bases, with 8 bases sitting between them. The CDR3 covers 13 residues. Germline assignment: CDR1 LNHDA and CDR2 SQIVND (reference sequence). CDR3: CASSIQGPQPQHF. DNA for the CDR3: TGTGCCAGTAGTATACAGGGGCCTCAGCCCCAGCATTTT.

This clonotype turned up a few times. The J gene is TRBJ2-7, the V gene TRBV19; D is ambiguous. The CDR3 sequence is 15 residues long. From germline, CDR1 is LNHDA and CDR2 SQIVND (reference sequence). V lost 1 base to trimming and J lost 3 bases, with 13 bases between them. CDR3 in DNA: TGTGCCAGTAGTATAGCTGAGACGATATTCTACGAGCAGTACTTC. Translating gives CASSIAETIFYEQYF.

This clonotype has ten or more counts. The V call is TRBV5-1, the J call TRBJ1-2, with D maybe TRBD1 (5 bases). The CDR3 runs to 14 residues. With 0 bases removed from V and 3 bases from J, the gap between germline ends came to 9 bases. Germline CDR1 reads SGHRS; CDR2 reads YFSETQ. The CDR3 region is CASSLVRGDYGYTF. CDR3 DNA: TGCGCCAGCAGCTTGGTGCGGGGCGACTATGGCTACACCTTC.

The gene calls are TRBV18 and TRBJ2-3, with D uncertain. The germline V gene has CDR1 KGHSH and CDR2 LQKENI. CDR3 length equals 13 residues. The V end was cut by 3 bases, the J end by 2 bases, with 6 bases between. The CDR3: CASSPVPTDTQYF. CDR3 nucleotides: TGTGCCAGCTCACCGGTACCCACAGATACGCAGTATTTT.

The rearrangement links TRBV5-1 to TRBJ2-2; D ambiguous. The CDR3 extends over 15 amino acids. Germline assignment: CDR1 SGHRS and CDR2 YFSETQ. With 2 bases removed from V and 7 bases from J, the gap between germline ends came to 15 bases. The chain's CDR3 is CASSLAGFVGGELFF. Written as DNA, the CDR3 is TGCGCCAGCAGCTTAGCCGGTTTCGTGGGCGGGGAGCTGTTTTTT.

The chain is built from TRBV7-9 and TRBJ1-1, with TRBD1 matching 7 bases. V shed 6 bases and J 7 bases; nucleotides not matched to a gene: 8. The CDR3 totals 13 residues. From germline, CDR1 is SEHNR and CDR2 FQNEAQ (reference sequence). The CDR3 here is CASRPGQEGEAFF. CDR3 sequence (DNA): TGTGCCAGCAGACCCGGACAGGAAGGTGAAGCTTTCTTT.

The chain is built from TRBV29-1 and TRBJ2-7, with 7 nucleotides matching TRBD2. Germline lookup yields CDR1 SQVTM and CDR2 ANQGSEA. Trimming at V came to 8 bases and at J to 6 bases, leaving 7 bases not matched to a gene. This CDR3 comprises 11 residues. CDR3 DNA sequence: TGCAGCTTCATTGGGGGGGTCGAGCAGTACTTC. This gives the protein CSFIGGVEQYF.

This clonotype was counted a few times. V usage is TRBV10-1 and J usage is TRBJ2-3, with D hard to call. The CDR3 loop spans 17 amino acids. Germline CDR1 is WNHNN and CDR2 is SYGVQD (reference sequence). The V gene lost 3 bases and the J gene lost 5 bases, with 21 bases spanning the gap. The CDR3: CASSELVGLGLGDTQYF. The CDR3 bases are TGCGCCAGCAGTGAATTAGTGGGTCTGGGTTTAGGAGATACGCAGTATTTT.

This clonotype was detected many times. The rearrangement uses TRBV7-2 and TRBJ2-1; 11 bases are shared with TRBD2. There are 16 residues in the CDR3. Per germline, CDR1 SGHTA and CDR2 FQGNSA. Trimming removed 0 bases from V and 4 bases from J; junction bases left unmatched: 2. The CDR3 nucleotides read TGTGCCAGCAGCTTAGCGGCTAGCGGGGGGTACAATGAGCAGTTCTTC. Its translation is CASSLAASGGYNEQFF.

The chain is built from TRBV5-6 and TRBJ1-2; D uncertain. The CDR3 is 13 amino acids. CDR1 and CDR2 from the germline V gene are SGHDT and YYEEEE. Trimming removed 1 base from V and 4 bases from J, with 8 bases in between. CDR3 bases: TGTGCCAGCAGCTTGCAGGAAATCTATGGCTACACCTTC. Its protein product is CASSLQEIYGYTF.

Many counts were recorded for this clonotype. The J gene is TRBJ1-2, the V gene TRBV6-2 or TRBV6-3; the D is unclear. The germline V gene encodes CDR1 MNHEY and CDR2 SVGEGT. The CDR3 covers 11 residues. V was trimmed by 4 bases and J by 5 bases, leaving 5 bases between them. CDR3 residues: CASSSEYGYTF. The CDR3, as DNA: TGTGCCAGCAGTTCAGAATATGGCTACACCTTC.

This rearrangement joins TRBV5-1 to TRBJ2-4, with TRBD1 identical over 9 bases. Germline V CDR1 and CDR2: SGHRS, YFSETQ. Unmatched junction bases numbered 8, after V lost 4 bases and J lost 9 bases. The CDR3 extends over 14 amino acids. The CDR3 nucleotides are TGCGCCAGCAGCGGCGGGACAGGGAGGGCCATTCAGTACTTC. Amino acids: CASSGGTGRAIQYF.

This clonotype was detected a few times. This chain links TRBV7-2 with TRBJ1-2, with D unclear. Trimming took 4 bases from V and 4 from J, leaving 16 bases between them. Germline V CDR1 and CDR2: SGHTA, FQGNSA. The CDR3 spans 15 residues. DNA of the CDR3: TGTGCCAGCAGCTCCCCCGATCCTTCCGTCTATGGCTACACCTTC. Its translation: CASSSPDPSVYGYTF.

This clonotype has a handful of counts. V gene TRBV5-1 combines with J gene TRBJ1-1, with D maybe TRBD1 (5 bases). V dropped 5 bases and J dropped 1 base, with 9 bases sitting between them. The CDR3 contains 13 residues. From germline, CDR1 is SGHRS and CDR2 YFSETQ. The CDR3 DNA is TGCGCCAGCAGTGACAGCGAGAACACTGAAGCTTTCTTT. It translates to CASSDSENTEAFF. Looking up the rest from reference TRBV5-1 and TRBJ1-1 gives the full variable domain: KAGVTQTPRYLIKTRGQQVTLSCSPISGHRSVSWYQQTPGQGLQFLFEYFSETQRNKGNFPGRFSGRQFSNSRSEMNVSTLELGDSALYLCASSDSENTEAFFGQGTRLTVV.

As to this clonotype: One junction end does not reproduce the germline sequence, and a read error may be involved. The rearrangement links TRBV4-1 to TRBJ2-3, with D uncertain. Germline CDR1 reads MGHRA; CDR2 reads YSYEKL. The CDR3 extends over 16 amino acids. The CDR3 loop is CAGSQENFPSTDTQYF. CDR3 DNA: TGCGCCGGCAGCCAAGAAAACTTCCCTAGCACAGATACGCAGTATTTT.

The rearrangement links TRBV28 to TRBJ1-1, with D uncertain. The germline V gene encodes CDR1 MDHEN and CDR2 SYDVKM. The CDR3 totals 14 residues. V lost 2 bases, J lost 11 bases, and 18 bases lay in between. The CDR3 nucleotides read TGTGCCAGCAGTTTACCCCTGACCGGTGCGGGGGCTTTCTTT. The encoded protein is CASSLPLTGAGAFF.

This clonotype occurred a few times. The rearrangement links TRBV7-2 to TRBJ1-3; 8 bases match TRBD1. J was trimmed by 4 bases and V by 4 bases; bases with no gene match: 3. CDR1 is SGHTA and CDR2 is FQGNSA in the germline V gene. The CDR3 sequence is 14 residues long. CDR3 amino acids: CASSYGQGGNTIYF. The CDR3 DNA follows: TGTGCCAGCAGCTACGGACAGGGCGGAAACACCATATATTTT.

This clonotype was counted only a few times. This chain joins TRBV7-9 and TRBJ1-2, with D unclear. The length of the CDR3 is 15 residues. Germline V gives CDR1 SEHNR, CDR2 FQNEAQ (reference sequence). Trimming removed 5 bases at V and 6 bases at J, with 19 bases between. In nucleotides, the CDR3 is TGTGCCAGCAGCCGACTGAGGGTGGAGAGAAATGGCTACACCTTC. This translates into CASSRLRVERNGYTF.

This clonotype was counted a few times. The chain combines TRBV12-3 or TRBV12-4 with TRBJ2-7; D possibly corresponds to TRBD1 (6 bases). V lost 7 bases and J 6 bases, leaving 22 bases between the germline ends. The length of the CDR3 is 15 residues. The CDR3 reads CASTMWGHTRGEQYF. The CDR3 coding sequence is TGTGCCAGCACTATGTGGGGGCACACTCGCGGCGAGCAGTACTTC.

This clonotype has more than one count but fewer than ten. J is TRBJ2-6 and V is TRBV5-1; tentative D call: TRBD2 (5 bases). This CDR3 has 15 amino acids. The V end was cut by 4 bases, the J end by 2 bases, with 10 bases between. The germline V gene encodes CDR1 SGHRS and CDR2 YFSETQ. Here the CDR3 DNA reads TGCGCCAGCAGCCCCGGCGGGCCTGGGGCCAACGTCCTGACTTTC. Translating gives CASSPGGPGANVLTF.

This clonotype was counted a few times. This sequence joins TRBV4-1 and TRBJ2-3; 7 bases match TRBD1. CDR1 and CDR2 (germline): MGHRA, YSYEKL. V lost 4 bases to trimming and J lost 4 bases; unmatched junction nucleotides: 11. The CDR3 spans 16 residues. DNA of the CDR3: TGCGCCAGCAGCCCTTGGACAGGTGGAGTGCCAGATACGCAGTATTTT. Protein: CASSPWTGGVPDTQYF.

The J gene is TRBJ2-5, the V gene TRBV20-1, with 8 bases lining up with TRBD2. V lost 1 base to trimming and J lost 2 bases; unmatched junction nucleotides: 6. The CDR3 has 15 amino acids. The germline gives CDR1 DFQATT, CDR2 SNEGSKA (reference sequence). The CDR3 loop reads CSARGGASGQETQYF. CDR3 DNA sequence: TGCAGTGCTAGAGGGGGGGCTAGCGGGCAAGAGACCCAGTACTTC.